A selection of T cell receptor beta chains follows, all from one sample in a study of blood T cell repertoires in COVID-19. Here immunoSEQ multiplex PCR was the method, and the copy in TCRdb shows in-frame clones only, minus some. The sample consists of 55,000 or so clones, approximately 90% of them appearing once. The sequenced sample consisted of peripheral blood. These receptors were obtained from a man aged 35-49 years with acute or convalescent COVID-19. Both conserved end residues are part of each CDR3. Fields, in order: clone size, J gene, D gene, V gene, CDR3 protein, CDR3 DNA. D genes are given only for firm matches. Clone size is given for some rows only: seen once, a few or many times, or a class if the clone is expanded.

-,TRBJ1-3,-,TRBV6-2/TRBV6-3,CASSYRDRNSGNTIYF,TGTGCCAGCAGTTACCGCGACAGAAACTCTGGAAACACCATATATTTT
-,TRBJ2-5,-,TRBV7-7,CASSSGRQETQYF,TGTGCTAGCAGCTCAGGGCGACAAGAGACCCAGTACTTC
-,TRBJ2-2,TRBD2,TRBV11-2,CASSFLAGFGELFF,TGTGCCAGCAGCTTTCTAGCGGGTTTCGGGGAGCTGTTTTTT
-,TRBJ2-1,TRBD2,TRBV10-3,CATRAASGRSYNEQFF,TGTGCCACCCGCGCAGCTAGCGGGAGGTCCTACAATGAGCAGTTCTTC
-,TRBJ2-7,TRBD1,TRBV11-3,CASSRGTGPGEQYF,TGTGCCAGCAGCAGGGGGACAGGGCCGGGCGAGCAGTACTTC
-,TRBJ2-5,-,TRBV7-9,CASSRAGPQETQYF,TGTGCCAGCAGCAGAGCGGGTCCCCAAGAGACCCAGTACTTC
once,TRBJ2-5,TRBD2,TRBV4-2,CASSQEKREGRETQYF,TGTGCCAGCAGCCAAGAGAAGCGGGAGGGCAGAGAGACCCAGTACTTC
-,TRBJ2-2,-,TRBV7-8,CASSLLDSPNTGELFF,TGTGCCAGCAGCTTACTAGACAGCCCGAACACCGGGGAGCTGTTTTTT
-,TRBJ2-3,-,TRBV5-1,CASSFPGGDTQYF,TGCGCCAGCAGCTTCCCAGGGGGGGATACGCAGTATTTT
-,TRBJ2-1,TRBD2,TRBV24-1,CATSDGLAGGDNEQFF,TGTGCCACCAGTGATGGACTAGCGGGAGGCGACAATGAGCAGTTCTTC
-,TRBJ2-1,TRBD1,TRBV7-9,CASSSGTDIYNEQFF,TGTGCCAGCAGCTCAGGGACAGACATTTACAATGAGCAGTTCTTC
-,TRBJ2-5,-,TRBV5-4,CASSLGLDQETQYF,TGTGCCAGCAGCTTGGGATTAGATCAAGAGACCCAGTACTTC
-,TRBJ2-2,-,TRBV14,CASSPIGRAGNTGELFF,TGTGCCAGCAGCCCCATAGGAAGAGCGGGGAACACCGGGGAGCTGTTTTTT
-,TRBJ2-1,-,TRBV19,CASSSTGRGNEQFF,TGTGCCAGTAGTTCCACCGGGAGAGGGAATGAGCAGTTCTTC
-,TRBJ1-1,-,TRBV19,CASSIQGRSEAFF,TGTGCCAGTAGTATACAGGGAAGGTCTGAAGCTTTCTTT
-,TRBJ1-1,-,TRBV21-1,CASSKDWWWGLKAFF,TGTGCCAGCAGCAAAGATTGGTGGTGGGGGCTGAAGGCTTTCTTT
-,TRBJ2-7,-,TRBV12-3/TRBV12-4,CASSLQGYLLYF,TGTGCCAGCAGTTTACAGGGGTACCTGCTGTACTTC
-,TRBJ2-7,-,TRBV7-2,CASSLAGTQTGEQYF,TGTGCCAGCAGCTTAGCCGGGACCCAGACAGGCGAGCAGTACTTC
-,TRBJ2-5,TRBD1,TRBV7-9,CASRKQGVLQETQYF,TGTGCCAGCAGAAAACAGGGGGTCCTCCAAGAGACCCAGTACTTC
-,TRBJ2-7,TRBD1,TRBV15,CATSGGTGSSYEQYF,TGTGCCACCAGCGGTGGGACAGGCTCCTCCTACGAGCAGTACTTC
-,TRBJ2-3,TRBD2,TRBV3-1/TRBV3-2,CASSQVSGRGTDTQYF,TGTGCCAGCAGCCAAGTTAGCGGGAGGGGCACAGATACGCAGTATTTT
-,TRBJ2-5,-,TRBV30,CAWSDRRGKETQYF,TGTGCCTGGAGCGACAGACGTGGGAAAGAGACCCAGTACTTC
once,TRBJ1-2,TRBD1,TRBV24-1,CATSLGQGASNYGYTF,TGTGCCACCAGCCTGGGACAGGGGGCGAGTAACTATGGCTACACCTTC
-,TRBJ1-5,TRBD1,TRBV6-5,CASSTFRGSNQPQHF,TGTGCCAGCAGCACTTTCAGGGGGAGCAATCAGCCCCAGCATTTT
-,TRBJ2-2,-,TRBV18,CASSPPPGGYTGELFF,TGTGCCAGCTCACCTCCCCCAGGGGGGTACACCGGGGAGCTGTTTTTT
-,TRBJ2-3,TRBD1,TRBV5-4,CASSLEWDRGLDTQYF,TGTGCCAGCAGTCTGGAATGGGACAGGGGGTTGGATACGCAGTATTTT
-,TRBJ2-1,TRBD2,TRBV15,CATSRGLAGGRPEQFF,TGTGCCACCAGCAGGGGGCTAGCGGGAGGCAGACCGGAGCAGTTCTTC
-,TRBJ1-2,-,TRBV7-2,CASSLARAANYGYTF,TGTGCCAGCAGCTTAGCCAGGGCAGCTAACTATGGCTACACCTTC
-,TRBJ1-5,-,TRBV19,CASSIRDKSQHF,TGTGCCAGTAGTATTCGTGACAAAAGCCAGCATTTT
-,TRBJ2-1,TRBD1,TRBV25-1,CASSVPGTGGLHEQFF,TGTGCCAGCAGTGTACCAGGGACAGGGGGTCTGCATGAGCAGTTCTTC
-,TRBJ2-5,-,TRBV30,CAWSSASRKRETQYF,TGTGCCTGGAGTTCCGCTAGCAGGAAACGAGAGACCCAGTACTTC
once,TRBJ1-6,TRBD1,TRBV2,CASRRTGVDSPLHF,TGTGCCAGCAGGAGGACAGGGGTGGATTCACCCCTCCACTTT
-,TRBJ2-2,TRBD1,TRBV4-3,CASSQDRQGATGELFF,TGCGCCAGCAGCCAAGATCGACAGGGGGCAACCGGGGAGCTGTTTTTT
-,TRBJ1-1,-,TRBV29-1,CSVEGRSPEAFF,TGCAGCGTTGAAGGCCGGAGCCCTGAAGCTTTCTTT
-,TRBJ2-2,-,TRBV2,CASSEGPGVAGELFF,TGTGCCAGCAGTGAGGGCCCGGGAGTGGCCGGGGAGCTGTTTTTT
-,TRBJ2-7,-,TRBV11-2,CASSPSRVEQYF,TGTGCCAGCAGCCCCTCTCGGGTCGAGCAGTACTTC
-,TRBJ1-2,TRBD1,TRBV11-2,CASGPGQASGYTF,TGTGCCAGCGGGCCCGGACAGGCTAGCGGCTACACCTTC
once,TRBJ2-1,TRBD2,TRBV14,CASSQLGGLAGGPEQFF,TGTGCCAGCAGCCAACTCGGGGGGCTAGCGGGAGGGCCGGAGCAGTTCTTC
few,TRBJ2-1,-,TRBV18,CASSPIVGSPLIPQCVFF,TGTGCCAGCTCACCAATCGTCGGGTCCCCGTTAATCCCCCAGTGTGTGTTCTTC
once,TRBJ2-1,TRBD2,TRBV24-1,CATSDRASGRYNEQFF,TGTGCCACCAGTGATCGGGCTAGCGGGAGGTACAATGAGCAGTTCTTC
-,TRBJ1-4,-,TRBV7-9,CASSLEEGPTEKLFF,TGTGCCAGCAGCTTAGAGGAGGGGCCTACCGAAAAACTGTTTTTT
-,TRBJ2-3,TRBD1,TRBV4-2,CASSQAGRTGADTQYF,TGTGCCAGCAGCCAAGCTGGACGGACAGGGGCAGATACGCAGTATTTT
few,TRBJ2-7,TRBD2,TRBV7-8,CASSFATPPLAGASYEQYF,TGTGCCAGCAGCTTTGCAACTCCACCTCTCGCGGGAGCGTCCTACGAGCAGTACTTC
-,TRBJ2-5,TRBD2,TRBV7-9,CASSLAGRLAGLQETQYF,TGTGCCAGCAGCTTAGCGGGCCGACTAGCGGGGCTCCAAGAGACCCAGTACTTC
-,TRBJ2-7,-,TRBV1,CTSSQDRDICKEQYF,TGCACCAGCAGCCAAGATAGGGACATCTGCAAAGAGCAGTACTTC
-,TRBJ1-3,-,TRBV30,CAWRRDSGNTIYF,TGTGCCTGGAGACGGGACTCTGGAAACACCATATATTTT
once,TRBJ2-5,TRBD1,TRBV6-5,CASQRYRGQETQYF,TGTGCCAGCCAGCGTTACAGGGGGCAAGAGACCCAGTACTTC
-,TRBJ2-7,TRBD1,TRBV24-1,CATSDSRTGGAYEQYF,TGTGCCACCAGTGATTCTCGGACAGGGGGGGCCTACGAGCAGTACTTC
once,TRBJ2-6,TRBD1,TRBV2,CASREQGTGTGANVLTF,TGTGCCAGCAGAGAGCAAGGGACAGGGACTGGGGCCAACGTCCTGACTTTC
-,TRBJ1-3,-,TRBV5-1,CASSHPDSKGNTIYF,TGCGCCAGCAGCCACCCGGACAGTAAGGGAAACACCATATATTTT
medium-sized,TRBJ2-2,TRBD1,TRBV18,CASSPRRTGTGELFF,TGTGCCAGCTCACCACGACGGACAGGCACCGGGGAGCTGTTTTTT
-,TRBJ1-1,TRBD1,TRBV11-2,CASYKGGGVNTEAFF,TGTGCCAGCTACAAAGGGGGCGGGGTGAACACTGAAGCTTTCTTT
-,TRBJ1-1,-,TRBV7-9,CASVGNMNTEAFF,TGTGCCAGCGTCGGGAACATGAACACTGAAGCTTTCTTT
-,TRBJ1-2,TRBD1,TRBV6-5,CASSKVQGAGYTF,TGTGCCAGCAGTAAGGTACAGGGGGCTGGCTACACCTTC
-,TRBJ2-3,TRBD2,TRBV3-1/TRBV3-2,CASSQAGGTDTQYF,TGTGCCAGCAGCCAAGCGGGAGGTACAGATACGCAGTATTTT